This T cell receptor beta chain was recorded in a study of cytomegalovirus exposure and HLA in healthy donors. Primers for the PCR totalled 60 Vbeta and 13 Jbeta. The repertoire was sequenced with immunoSEQ multiplex PCR; TCRdb's copy has only in-frame clones and lacks some. The sample lists over 130,000 clones; 70% to 85% were seen once. The source of this sequence is a young man in good health and CMV-seropositive. Material for sequencing was PBMCs.

CDR3 nucleotides: TGTGCTAGTGGTTTGGTGAGGGTCCCGGGACTAGCGGGAGGAGGAACAGGCGGGGAGCTGTTTTTT. Residues: CASGLVRVPGLAGGGTGGELFF. This rearrangement joins TRBV12-5 to TRBJ2-2; 15 bases are shared with TRBD2. The CDR3 runs 22 residues. In germline, CDR1 is LGHNT, CDR2 FRNRAP. V lost 0 bases, J lost 7 bases, and 18 bases stayed unmatched.